This paragraph reports one T cell receptor beta chain. Its antigen is not identified. The sample belongs to a study of cytomegalovirus exposure and HLA in healthy donors. Broader study findings: CMV serostatus stood as the only immune exposure information on hand.

The PCR had 60 Vbeta and 13 Jbeta primers. Profiling relied on immunoSEQ multiplex PCR, and the TCRdb table lists in-frame clones only, not all of them. The sample comprises some 76,000 clones, 86% of which are singletons, and roughly 2% rests with the top ten. CDR3 length: 12 amino acids. The sample was PBMCs. The TCR comes from a woman in her twenties or thirties in good health and CMV-seronegative. V is TRBV21-1 and J is TRBJ2-1; TRBD2 is the table's D call, not checked against the DNA. TRBV21-1 is described as a pseudogene. Here the CDR3 reads CASSNVRDEQFF. The CDR3, as DNA: TGTGCCAGCAGCAACGTCCGGGATGAGCAGTTCTTC.